This T cell receptor beta chain was retrieved from a study of control samples from healthy donors and cancer patients. Using immunoSEQ multiplex PCR, the repertoire was profiled, and TCRdb retains in-frame clones only, with some absent. The data show approximately 49,000 clones, 86% seen once. The CDR3 length is 14 residues. V gave up 4 bases and J gave up 11 bases; unmatched junction bases: 9. Germline CDR1 and CDR2: SGHAT and FQDESV (reference sequence). This clone was seen once. The V and J genes are TRBV11-1 and TRBJ2-3; TRBD1 matches 10 bases. This TCR was sampled from a woman aged 50 to 60 with lung cancer. Sequenced input: PBMCs. The CDR3 loop reads CASSSPLTGGEQYF. DNA for the CDR3: TGTGCCAGCAGCTCCCCCCTGACAGGGGGCGAGCAGTATTTT.